Reported below is one TCR beta chain. The target antigen is unknown. Germline V lookup: CDR1 MDHEN, CDR2 SYDVKM. With 2 bases removed from V and 2 bases from J, the gap between germline ends came to 11 bases. There are 15 residues in the CDR3. The assay was run at survey level. Sequenced by immunoSEQ multiplex PCR; TCRdb stores in-frame clones only, minus some. This sample has around 28,000 clones, with 88% found just once. The data were obtained in a study of multiple sclerosis patients with progressive multifocal leukoencephalopathy. Findings and caveats of the study: Most PML patients had lower entropy, suggesting less diverse TRB repertoires.

Time point in this sample: before natalizumab initiation. The receptor was isolated from a human donor with multiple sclerosis. The chain is built from TRBV28 and TRBJ2-3, with D possibly TRBD2 on 7 matching bases. The sample comprised PBMCs. The chain's CDR3 is CASSLGGAATDTQYF. CDR3 nucleotides: TGTGCCAGCAGTTTAGGGGGGGCGGCCACAGATACGCAGTATTTT.